A selection of T cell receptor beta chains follows, all from one sample in a study of blood T cell repertoires in COVID-19. Data came from immunoSEQ multiplex PCR; TCRdb stores just in-frame clones and leaves some out. Of around 19,000 clones in the sample, over 75% were seen once. Sequencing was performed on peripheral blood. The origin of the receptors is a man aged 35-49 years with active or convalescent COVID-19. Each CDR3 is given with its conserved first and last residue. D genes are given only for firm matches. The size field is filled for only some rows; it gives once, few, many or a size class.

J gene | clone size | D gene | V gene | CDR3 DNA | CDR3 protein
TRBJ1-6 | - | - | TRBV7-9 | TGTGCCAGCAGCTTACCCTGGACAGAACATAATTCACCCCTCCACTTT | CASSLPWTEHNSPLHF
TRBJ1-1 | - | TRBD1 | TRBV19 | TGTGCCAGTAGTAGGGCCGAAGACAGGGTATGGGCTTTCTTT | CASSRAEDRVWAFF
TRBJ2-5 | - | TRBD2 | TRBV4-1 | TGCGCCAGCAGCCAAGGTTCGTGGGGGGGCCAAGAGACCCAGTACTTC | CASSQGSWGGQETQYF
TRBJ2-5 | - | TRBD2 | TRBV4-3 | TGCGCCAGCAGCCAAGCCTACGGGGGGGGAGAGACCCAGTACTTC | CASSQAYGGGETQYF
TRBJ1-1 | - | - | TRBV5-3 | TGTGCCAGAAGCGCCTCGGTCCTGAACACTGAAGCTTTCTTT | CARSASVLNTEAFF
TRBJ2-6 | - | - | TRBV20-1 | TGCAGTGCTAGTCCGGAGGGGCACTCTGGGGCCAACGTCCTGACTTTC | CSASPEGHSGANVLTF
TRBJ2-7 | - | TRBD1 | TRBV4-2 | TGTGCCAGCAGCCAACTGGGACAGGGCCCCGAGCAGTACTTC | CASSQLGQGPEQYF
TRBJ1-5 | - | - | TRBV7-2 | TGTGCCAGCAGCTCTCCCAGCGGGGGCCCCCGCAATCAGCCCCAGCATTTT | CASSSPSGGPRNQPQHF
TRBJ1-1 | medium-sized | TRBD1 | TRBV7-9 | TGTGCCAGCAGCAACCCAACGGGACAGGGGAACACTGAAGCTTTCTTT | CASSNPTGQGNTEAFF
TRBJ2-1 | - | TRBD2 | TRBV14 | TGTGCCAGCAGCCATCTACCGGGACTAGCGGGGGACAACTACAATGAGCAGTTCTTC | CASSHLPGLAGDNYNEQFF
TRBJ1-5 | - | TRBD1 | TRBV3-1/TRBV3-2 | TGTGCCAGCAGCAGCCGACAGGGGTATGAGCCCCAGCATTTT | CASSSRQGYEPQHF
TRBJ1-5 | - | TRBD1 | TRBV27 | TGTGCCAGCAGCAAAGGGGGACAGACAAATCAGCCCCAGCATTTT | CASSKGGQTNQPQHF
TRBJ2-2 | - | TRBD1 | TRBV6-5 | TGTGCCAGCAGTCAGAGGCAGGGGGTCACCGGGGAGCTGTTTTTT | CASSQRQGVTGELFF
TRBJ1-2 | few | - | TRBV7-6 | TGTGCCAGCAGCTTAATATCTGCGGGCGGCTACACCTTC | CASSLISAGGYTF
TRBJ2-5 | - | - | TRBV6-5 | TGTGCCAGCAAAGGGTCTAGCCTGGAGACCCAGTACTTC | CASKGSSLETQYF
TRBJ2-5 | once | TRBD1 | TRBV7-8 | TGTGCCAGCAGCGAAAGCCACAGGGGCTGGGAGACCCAGTACTTC | CASSESHRGWETQYF
TRBJ1-2 | - | - | TRBV5-6 | TGTGCCAGCAGCTTATCTCTTAGAGATGGCTACACCTTC | CASSLSLRDGYTF
TRBJ2-1 | - | - | TRBV5-8 | TGTGCCGGAGGATCCGGGGTTAGGTATAATGAGCAGTTCTTC | CAGGSGVRYNEQFF
TRBJ1-2 | once | - | TRBV19 | TGTGCCAGTAGCCGGGACAATCTCTATGGCTACACCTTC | CASSRDNLYGYTF
TRBJ2-1 | - | - | TRBV7-8 | TGTGCCAGCAGCTTCGGGACTTACAATGAGCAGTTCTTC | CASSFGTYNEQFF
TRBJ1-1 | - | - | TRBV6-2/TRBV6-3 | TGTGCCAGCAGTTACCCCCGAGGAGGGCTTATGAACACTGAAGCTTTCTTT | CASSYPRGGLMNTEAFF
TRBJ2-1 | - | TRBD2 | TRBV2 | TGTGCCACCGGGGGGAATGAGCAGTTCTTC | CATGGNEQFF
TRBJ1-5 | - | TRBD1 | TRBV7-2 | TGTGCCAGCAGCTTAGAGACAGGGTTTATAACGCCCCAGCATTTT | CASSLETGFITPQHF
TRBJ2-6 | - | - | TRBV9 | TGTGCCAGCAGCGTAGAAGACTCCCCCTACGTCCTGACTTTC | CASSVEDSPYVLTF
TRBJ2-1 | - | - | TRBV5-1 | TGCGCCAGCAGGCCCCCCGACAGCGCCTACAATGAGCAGTTCTTC | CASRPPDSAYNEQFF
TRBJ1-2 | - | TRBD1 | TRBV6-5 | TGTGCCAGCATTGCAACAGGGGGCGGCGGCTATGGCTACACCTTC | CASIATGGGGYGYTF
TRBJ1-1 | - | - | TRBV7-3 | TGTGCCAGCAGCCGGACACCGAACACTGAAGCTTTCTTT | CASSRTPNTEAFF
TRBJ1-4 | few | - | TRBV6-5 | TGTGCCACGAAAAGGGGAGGGGCAAGTAATGAAAAACTGTTTTTT | CATKRGGASNEKLFF
TRBJ2-5 | - | - | TRBV19 | TGTGCCAGTAGTATTGACGGGTGGGAGACCCAGTACTTC | CASSIDGWETQYF
TRBJ1-3 | - | - | TRBV19 | TGTGCCACCAGTTACTCTGGAAACACCATATATTTT | CATSYSGNTIYF
TRBJ2-2 | few | TRBD2 | TRBV19 | TGTGCCAGCAGTCCCGGGGGGGCATCCGGGGAGCTGTTTTTT | CASSPGGASGELFF
TRBJ1-4 | - | TRBD1 | TRBV19 | TGTGCCAGTAGTTCCTCGGGACAGAGGATGCGAAAACTGTTTTTT | CASSSSGQRMRKLFF
TRBJ2-2 | once | TRBD1 | TRBV3-1/TRBV3-2 | TGTGCCAGCAGCCATTGGACAGGGGGGGACACCGGGGAGCTGTTTTTT | CASSHWTGGDTGELFF
TRBJ2-7 | - | TRBD2 | TRBV10-2 | TGCGCCACCGTAGCGGGGGGCATTTCCTACGAGCAGTACTTC | CATVAGGISYEQYF
TRBJ2-2 | once | TRBD2 | TRBV15 | TGTGCCACCAGCAGAGAAGGGACTAGCGGGGGATTGAACACCGGGGAGCTGTTTTTT | CATSREGTSGGLNTGELFF